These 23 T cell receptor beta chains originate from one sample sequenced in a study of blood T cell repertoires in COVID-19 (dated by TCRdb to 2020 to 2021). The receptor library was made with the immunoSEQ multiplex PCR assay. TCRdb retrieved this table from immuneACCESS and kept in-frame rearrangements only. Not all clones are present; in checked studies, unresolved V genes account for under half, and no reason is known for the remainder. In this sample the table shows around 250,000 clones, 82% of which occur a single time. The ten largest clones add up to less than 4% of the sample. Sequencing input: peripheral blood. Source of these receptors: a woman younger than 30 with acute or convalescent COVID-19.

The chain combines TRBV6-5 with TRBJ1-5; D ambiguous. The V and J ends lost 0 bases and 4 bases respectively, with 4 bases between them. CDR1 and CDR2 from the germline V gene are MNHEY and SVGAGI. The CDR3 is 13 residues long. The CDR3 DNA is TGTGCCAGCAGTTACTCCAGTAATCAGCCCCAGCATTTT. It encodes CASSYSSNQPQHF.

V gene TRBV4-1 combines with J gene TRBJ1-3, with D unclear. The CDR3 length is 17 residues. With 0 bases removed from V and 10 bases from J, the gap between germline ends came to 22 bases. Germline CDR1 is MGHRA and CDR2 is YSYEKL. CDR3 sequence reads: CASSQDPRFIWSQTIYF. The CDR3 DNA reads TGCGCCAGCAGCCAAGATCCACGGTTTATTTGGAGCCAAACCATATATTTT.

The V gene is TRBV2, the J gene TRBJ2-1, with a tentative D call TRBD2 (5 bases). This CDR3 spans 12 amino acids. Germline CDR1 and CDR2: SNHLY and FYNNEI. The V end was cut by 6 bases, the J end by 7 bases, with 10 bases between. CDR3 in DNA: TGTGCCAGCAGGGGGAGACTGAATGAGCAGTTCTTC. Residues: CASRGRLNEQFF.

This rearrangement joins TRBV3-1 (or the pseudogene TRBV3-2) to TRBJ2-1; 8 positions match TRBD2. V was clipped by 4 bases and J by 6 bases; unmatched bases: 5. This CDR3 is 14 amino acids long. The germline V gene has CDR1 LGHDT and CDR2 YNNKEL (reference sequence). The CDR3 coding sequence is TGTGCCAGCAGCCCGGGGGGGGCGGGCAATGAGCAGTTCTTC. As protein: CASSPGGAGNEQFF.

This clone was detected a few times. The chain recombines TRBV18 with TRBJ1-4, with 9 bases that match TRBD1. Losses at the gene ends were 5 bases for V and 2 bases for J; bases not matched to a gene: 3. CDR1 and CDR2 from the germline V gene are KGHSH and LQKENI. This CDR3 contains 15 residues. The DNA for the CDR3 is TGTGCCAGCTCAACGACAGGGGGGACTAATGAAAAACTGTTTTTT. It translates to CASSTTGGTNEKLFF.

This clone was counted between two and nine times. CDR3: CASSLTTSYEQYF. The CDR3 region has the DNA TGTGCCAGCAGTCTGACTACCTCCTACGAGCAGTACTTC. The rearrangement links TRBV6-5 to TRBJ2-7; D possibly corresponds to TRBD2 (5 bases). V shed 5 bases and J shed 0 bases, with 8 bases lying between them. The CDR3 consists of 13 residues. Germline V lookup: CDR1 MNHEY, CDR2 SVGAGI.

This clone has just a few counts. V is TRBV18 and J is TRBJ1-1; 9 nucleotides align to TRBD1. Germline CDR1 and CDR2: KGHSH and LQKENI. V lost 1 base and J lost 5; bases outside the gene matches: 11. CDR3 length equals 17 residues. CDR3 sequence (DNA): TGTGCCAGCTCACCACATCGCAGGGGACAGGGTAGGACTGAAGCTTTCTTT. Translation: CASSPHRRGQGRTEAFF.

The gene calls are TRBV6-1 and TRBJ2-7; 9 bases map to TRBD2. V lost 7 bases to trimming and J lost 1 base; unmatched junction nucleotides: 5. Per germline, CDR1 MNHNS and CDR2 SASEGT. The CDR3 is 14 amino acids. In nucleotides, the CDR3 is TGTGCCAGCAATCCTAGCGGGGCGTCCTACGAGCAGTACTTC. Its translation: CASNPSGASYEQYF.

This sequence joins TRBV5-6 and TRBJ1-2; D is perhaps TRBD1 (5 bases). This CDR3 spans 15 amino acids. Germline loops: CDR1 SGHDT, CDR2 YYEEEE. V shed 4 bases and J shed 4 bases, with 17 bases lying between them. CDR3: CASSPNRILAYGYTF. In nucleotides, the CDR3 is TGTGCCAGCAGCCCAAACAGGATCCTTGCCTATGGCTACACCTTC. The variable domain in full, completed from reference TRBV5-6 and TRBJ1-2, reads DAGVTQSPTHLIKTRGQQVTLRCSPKSGHDTVSWYQQALGQGPQFIFQYYEEEERQRGNFPDRFSGHQFPNYSSELNVNALLLGDSALYLCASSPNRILAYGYTFGSGTRLTVV.

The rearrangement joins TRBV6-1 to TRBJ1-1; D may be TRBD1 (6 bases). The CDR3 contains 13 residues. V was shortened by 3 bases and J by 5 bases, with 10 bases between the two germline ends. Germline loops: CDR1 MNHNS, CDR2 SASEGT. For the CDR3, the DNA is TGTGCCAGCAGTGATCGCAGGGGAACTGAAGCTTTCTTT. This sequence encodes CASSDRRGTEAFF.

The CDR3 here is CASSQDLLAGNEQFF. The CDR3 DNA reads TGCGCCAGCAGCCAAGATCTCCTAGCTGGGAATGAGCAGTTCTTC. The V call is TRBV4-1, the J call TRBJ2-1, with TRBD2 as a possible D gene (5 bases). This CDR3 region has 15 residues. Germline V lookup: CDR1 MGHRA, CDR2 YSYEKL. V lost 0 bases, J lost 7 bases, and 13 bases lay in between.

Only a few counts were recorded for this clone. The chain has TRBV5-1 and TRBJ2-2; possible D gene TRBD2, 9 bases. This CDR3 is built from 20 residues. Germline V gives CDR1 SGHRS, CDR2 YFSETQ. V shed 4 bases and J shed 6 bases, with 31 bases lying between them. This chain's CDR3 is CASSRWTGLVAGEGAGELFF. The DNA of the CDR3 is TGCGCCAGCAGCCGATGGACAGGGCTCGTAGCGGGAGAGGGCGCCGGGGAGCTGTTTTTT.

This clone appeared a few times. The CDR3 bases are TGTGCCAGCAGTCCGCTCCGGGACAGGGGGTTTGACGAGCAGTACTTC. Translation: CASSPLRDRGFDEQYF. The chain uses TRBV6-2 or TRBV6-3 and TRBJ2-7, with TRBD1 matching 11 bases. V lost 5 bases and J lost 5; bases outside the gene matches: 11. Germline CDR1 MNHEY, CDR2 SVGEGT. The CDR3 has 16 amino acids.

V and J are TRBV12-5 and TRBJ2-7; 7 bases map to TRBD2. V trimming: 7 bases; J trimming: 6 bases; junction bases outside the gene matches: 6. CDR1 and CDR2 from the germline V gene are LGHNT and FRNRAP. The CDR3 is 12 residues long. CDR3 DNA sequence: TGTGCTAGTGATGCGGGGGAACGCGAGCAGTACTTC. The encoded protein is CASDAGEREQYF.

The CDR3 nucleotides are TGTGCCAGCAGCACACTGCGGGAGAGGAATGAGCAGTTCTTC. It is translated as CASSTLRERNEQFF. The rearrangement uses TRBV6-2 or TRBV6-3 and TRBJ2-1; TRBD2 matches 7 bases. CDR1 is MNHEY and CDR2 is SVGEGT in the germline V gene. This CDR3 contains 14 residues. Trimming at V came to 6 bases and at J to 7 bases, leaving 9 bases not matched to a gene.

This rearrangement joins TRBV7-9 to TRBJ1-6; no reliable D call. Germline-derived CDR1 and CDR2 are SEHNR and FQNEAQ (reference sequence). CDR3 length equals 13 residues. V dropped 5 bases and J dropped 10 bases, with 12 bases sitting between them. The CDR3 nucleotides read TGTGCCAGCAGCCAGCAGAGGGAATCACCCCTCCACTTT. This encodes CASSQQRESPLHF.

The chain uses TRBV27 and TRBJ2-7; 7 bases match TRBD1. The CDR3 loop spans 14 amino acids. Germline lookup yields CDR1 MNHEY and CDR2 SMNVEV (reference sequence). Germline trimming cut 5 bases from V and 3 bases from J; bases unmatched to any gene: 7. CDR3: CASSPGTADYEQYF. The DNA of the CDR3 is TGTGCCAGCAGTCCCGGGACAGCTGACTACGAGCAGTACTTC.

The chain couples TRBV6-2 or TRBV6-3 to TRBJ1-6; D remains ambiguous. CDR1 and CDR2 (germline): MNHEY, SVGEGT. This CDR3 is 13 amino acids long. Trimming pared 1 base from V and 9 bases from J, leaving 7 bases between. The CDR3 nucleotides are TGTGCCAGCAGTTACTTGGAGGGTTCACCCCTCCACTTT. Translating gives CASSYLEGSPLHF.

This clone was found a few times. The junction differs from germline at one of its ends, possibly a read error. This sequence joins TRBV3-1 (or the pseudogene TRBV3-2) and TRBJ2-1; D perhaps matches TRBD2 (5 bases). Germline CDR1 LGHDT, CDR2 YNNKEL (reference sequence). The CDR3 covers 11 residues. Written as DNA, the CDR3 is TGTGCCAGCGGCTACCGGGAAGAGCCGTTCTTC. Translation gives CASGYREEPFF.

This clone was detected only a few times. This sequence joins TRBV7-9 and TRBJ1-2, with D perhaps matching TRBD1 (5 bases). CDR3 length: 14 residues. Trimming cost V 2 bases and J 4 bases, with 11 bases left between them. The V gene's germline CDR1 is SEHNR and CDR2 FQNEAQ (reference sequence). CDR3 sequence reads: CASSLQGGGYGYTF. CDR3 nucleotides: TGTGCCAGCAGCTTACAGGGCGGGGGCTATGGCTACACCTTC. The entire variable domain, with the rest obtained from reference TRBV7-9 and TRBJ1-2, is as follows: DTGVSQNPRHKITKRGQNVTFRCDPISEHNRLYWYRQTLGQGPEFLTYFQNEAQLEKSRLLSDRFSAERPKGSFSTLEIQRTEQGDSAMYLCASSLQGGGYGYTFGSGTRLTVV.

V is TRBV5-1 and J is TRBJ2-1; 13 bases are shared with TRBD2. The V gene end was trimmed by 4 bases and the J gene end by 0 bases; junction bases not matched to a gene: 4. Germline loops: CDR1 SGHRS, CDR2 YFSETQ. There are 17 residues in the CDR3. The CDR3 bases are TGCGCCAGCAGCCGCGGGACTAGCGGGGACTCCTACAATGAGCAGTTCTTC. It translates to CASSRGTSGDSYNEQFF.

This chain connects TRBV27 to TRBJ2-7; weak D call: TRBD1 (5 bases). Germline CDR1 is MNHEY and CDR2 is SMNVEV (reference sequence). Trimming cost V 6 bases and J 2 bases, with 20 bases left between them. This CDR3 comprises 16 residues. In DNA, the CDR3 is TGTGCCAGCAGACCGAAGAAGGGGCTCGTAGCCTACGAGCAGTACTTC. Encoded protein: CASRPKKGLVAYEQYF.

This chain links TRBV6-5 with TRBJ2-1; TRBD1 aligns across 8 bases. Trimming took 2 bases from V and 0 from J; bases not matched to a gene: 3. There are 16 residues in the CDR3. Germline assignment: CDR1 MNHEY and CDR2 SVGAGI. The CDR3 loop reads CASSYMDRVSYNEQFF. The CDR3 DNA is TGTGCCAGCAGTTACATGGACAGGGTCTCCTACAATGAGCAGTTCTTC.